This is a list of T cell receptor beta chains from one sample in a study of cytomegalovirus exposure and HLA in healthy donors. Sequenced by immunoSEQ multiplex PCR; TCRdb stores in-frame clones only, minus some. The profile covers under 200,000 clones, with around 79% appearing a single time and over 2.5% taken by the ten largest. Sequenced input: PBMCs. The source of these receptors is a woman in her 40s in good health and CMV-seropositive. The CDR3 runs from the conserved cysteine through the conserved F or W. The D gene is left open where the match is weak. Not every row has a clone size; where given, it reads once, few, many or a size class.

J	size	V	D	DNA	CDR3
TRBJ1-6	NA	TRBV4-3	TRBD1	TGCGCCAGCAGCCAGAACACCGGGACAGGGAGCAATTCACCCCTCCACTTT	CASSQNTGTGSNSPLHF
TRBJ1-1	few	TRBV18	NA	TGTGCCAGCTCACTTCGGGACAAGAACACTGAAGCTTTCTTT	CASSLRDKNTEAFF
TRBJ1-2	NA	TRBV7-9	NA	TGTGCCAGCAGCTTACGTTCGGGCGGACACATCTCTGGCTACACCTTC	CASSLRSGGHISGYTF
TRBJ1-2	NA	TRBV28	NA	TGTGCCAGCAGTTTGGAGGGCTATGGCTACACCTTC	CASSLEGYGYTF
TRBJ1-2	few	TRBV30	NA	TGTGCCTGGAGGAGAGAACAGGGCCCCTATGGCTACACCTTC	CAWRREQGPYGYTF
TRBJ2-2	NA	TRBV6-5	NA	TGTGCCAGCAGTTACTCCATCTTTGGGGCGGAGCTGTTTTTT	CASSYSIFGAELFF
TRBJ1-1	NA	TRBV6-1	NA	TGTGCCACCCAGGATTCCACTGAAGCTTTCTTT	CATQDSTEAFF
TRBJ1-2	once	TRBV7-9	NA	TGTGCCAGCAGCTTAAGCCAGGGCGGTACTAACTATGGCTACACCTTC	CASSLSQGGTNYGYTF
TRBJ1-4	NA	TRBV18	NA	TGTGCCAGCTCACCACGTCGAGCAACTAATGAAAAACTGTTTTTT	CASSPRRATNEKLFF
TRBJ2-2	few	TRBV11-2	NA	TGTGCCAGCAGTTCCCGGGGCGGGGTGAACACCGGGGAGCTGTTTTTT	CASSSRGGVNTGELFF